This T cell receptor (beta chain) was obtained from a study of shared clonotypes between healthy human individuals. The overall study: Aged between 18 and 49, the donors were two women and three men.

When replicate PCRs were run on sorted subsets, they used approximately 210 ng DNA, about 30,000 T cell genomes. TCRdb's copy holds only in-frame clones and misses some; the assay was immunoSEQ multiplex PCR. The sample includes some 690,000 clones, less than 95% of them seen just once. Broader study findings: Shared clonotypes: 4.5% to 5% naive CD4, roughly 3.5% naive CD8, about 2.5% memory CD4, approximately 0.37% memory CD8.

A remark on this clone: Its specificity is not known.

V was clipped by 0 bases and J by 13 bases; unmatched bases: 17. CDR3 length equals 17 residues. The germline V gene encodes CDR1 LNHNV and CDR2 YYDKDF (reference sequence). J is TRBJ2-1 and V is TRBV15; 8 bases line up with TRBD2. The origin of this receptor is a young man in good health. Some clones in this sample may be carry-over from other donors' samples. Material: memory CD8+ T cells from PBMCs. Subset specified: CD45RO+ cells pooled with CCR7-negative TemRA cells. DNA of the CDR3: TGTGCCACCAGCAGAGATCGGATCATTAGCGGGGTCCCCATCCAGTTCTTC. Its translation is CATSRDRIISGVPIQFF.